This T cell receptor beta chain was profiled in a study of cytomegalovirus exposure and HLA in healthy donors. The J segment lost 6 bases and the V segment lost 9 bases, leaving 3 bases of the junction unmatched. The germline gives CDR1 LNHDA, CDR2 SQIVND (reference sequence). CDR3 length: 11 amino acids. Researchers ran the PCR with 60 Vbeta and 13 Jbeta primers. The table came from immunoSEQ multiplex PCR; TCRdb's copy has only in-frame clones and leaves some out. The data show more than 100,000 clones, 75% to 90% seen once. The source material was PBMCs. The sequence came from a man aged 35 to 55 in good health and CMV-seronegative. The chain combines TRBV19 with TRBJ1-2; 8 nucleotides match TRBD1. The chain's CDR3 is CASKTGDGYTF. For the CDR3, the DNA is TGTGCCAGCAAGACAGGGGATGGCTACACCTTC.